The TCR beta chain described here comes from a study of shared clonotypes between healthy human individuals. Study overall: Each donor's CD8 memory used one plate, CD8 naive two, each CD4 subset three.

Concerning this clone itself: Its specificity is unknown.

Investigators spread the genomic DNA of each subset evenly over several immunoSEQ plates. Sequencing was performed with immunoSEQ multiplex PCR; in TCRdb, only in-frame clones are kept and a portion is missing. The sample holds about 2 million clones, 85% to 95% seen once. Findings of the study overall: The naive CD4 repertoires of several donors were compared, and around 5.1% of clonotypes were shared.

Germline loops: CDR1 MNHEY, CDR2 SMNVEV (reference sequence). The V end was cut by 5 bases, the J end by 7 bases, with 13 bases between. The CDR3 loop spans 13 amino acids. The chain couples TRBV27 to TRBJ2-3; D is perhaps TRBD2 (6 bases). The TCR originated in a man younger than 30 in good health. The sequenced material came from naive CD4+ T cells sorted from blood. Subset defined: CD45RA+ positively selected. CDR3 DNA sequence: TGTGCCAGCAGTCCGCGGGACTCTAATACGCAGTATTTT. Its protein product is CASSPRDSNTQYF.